Included here is one T cell receptor (beta chain) sequence, with context. Its target is not known. This record comes from a study of post-analysis software for immune sequencing data. For the study at large: Some patients lacked subtype; others had relapsing-remitting, secondary progressive or progressive-relapsing disease.

Built from TCR beta cDNA, the libraries had unique molecular identifiers in them. T cells numbering 1 to 10 million yielded 500,000 or so cDNA molecules. TCRdb reprocessed the PCR reads with MiXCR, giving one entry per CDR3 protein. The table shows some 700,000 distinct CDR3 sequences, with around 64% occurring only once. Study-wide results and limits: The normalized Chao1 diversity of multiple sclerosis patients was significantly lower than that of controls. F measure showed strong co-clustering of same-batch samples.

The sequenced sample was blood. This receptor was taken from a girl aged 2-10 years with multiple sclerosis.

The DNA of the CDR3 is TGTGCCATCAGTGAGTATGGAGCGGGACCGAACACCGGGGAGCTGTTTTTT. It specifies CAISEYGAGPNTGELFF. The chain uses TRBV10-3 and TRBJ2-2; 7 bases are shared with TRBD2. V shed 1 base, J shed 0 bases, and the junction held 5 bases outside the gene matches. This CDR3 comprises 17 residues. Germline CDR1 is ENHRY and CDR2 is SYGVKD.